The following is a T cell receptor (beta chain) sequence with its context. The antigen is unknown. Data came from immunoSEQ multiplex PCR; TCRdb stores just in-frame clones and leaves some out. The table shows 80,000 or so clones, with 93% occurring only once. Cells were CD45RO-negative CD62L-positive naive CD4 T cells sorted from PBMCs. This specimen belongs to a study of human versus mouse CDR3 diversity and MHC coevolution. Trimming shortened V by 2 bases and J by 2 bases, and 16 bases separated the two germline ends. CDR1 GTSNPN and CDR2 SVGIG come from the germline V gene (reference sequence). The CDR3 covers 15 residues. Study-wide findings and caveats: iCHAO1 estimated the human TCR beta repertoire at 1.5 million to 2 million clonotypes.

V gene TRBV30 combines with J gene TRBJ2-7; D may be TRBD1 (6 bases). Input material: naive CD4+ T cells from blood. As for subset: CD45RO-negative CD62L-positive naive CD4 T cells. This sequence originates from a person aged 30 to 70 in good health. CDR3 protein: CAWSPGTHSAYEQYF. In DNA form, the CDR3 reads TGTGCCTGGAGTCCCGGGACACACTCCGCCTACGAGCAGTACTTC.